This T cell receptor beta chain was documented in a study of blood T cell repertoires in COVID-19. This CDR3 has 15 residues. The ends lost 0 bases at V and 6 bases at J; junction bases unmatched: 5. CDR1 is SGHRS, CDR2 YFSETQ, per germline. The repertoire was sequenced with immunoSEQ multiplex PCR; TCRdb's copy has only in-frame clones and lacks some. The sample contains fewer than 400,000 clones, roughly 86% of which appear only once. The receptor comes from a human donor in a cohort sampled during active COVID-19. The chain carries TRBV5-1 and TRBJ2-1, with 8 bases aligning to TRBD1. The sample was peripheral blood. The CDR3 spells CASSLDVQGGNEQFF. The DNA of the CDR3 is TGCGCCAGCAGCTTGGATGTACAGGGGGGCAATGAGCAGTTCTTC.